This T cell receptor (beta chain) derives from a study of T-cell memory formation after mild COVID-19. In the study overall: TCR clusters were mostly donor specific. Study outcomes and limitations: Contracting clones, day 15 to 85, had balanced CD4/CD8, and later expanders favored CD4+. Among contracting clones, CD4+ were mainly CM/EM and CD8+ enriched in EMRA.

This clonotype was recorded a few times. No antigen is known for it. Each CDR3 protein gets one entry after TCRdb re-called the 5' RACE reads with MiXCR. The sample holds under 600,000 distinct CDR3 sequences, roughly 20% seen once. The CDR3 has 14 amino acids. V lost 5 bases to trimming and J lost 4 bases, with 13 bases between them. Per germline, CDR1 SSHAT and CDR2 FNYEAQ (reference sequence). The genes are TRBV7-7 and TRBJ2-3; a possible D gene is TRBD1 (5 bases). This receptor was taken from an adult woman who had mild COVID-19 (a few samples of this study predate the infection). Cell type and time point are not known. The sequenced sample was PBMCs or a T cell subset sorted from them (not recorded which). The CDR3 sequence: CASSPTGRSDTQYF. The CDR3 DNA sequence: TGTGCCAGCAGCCCCACAGGACGGTCAGATACGCAGTATTTT.